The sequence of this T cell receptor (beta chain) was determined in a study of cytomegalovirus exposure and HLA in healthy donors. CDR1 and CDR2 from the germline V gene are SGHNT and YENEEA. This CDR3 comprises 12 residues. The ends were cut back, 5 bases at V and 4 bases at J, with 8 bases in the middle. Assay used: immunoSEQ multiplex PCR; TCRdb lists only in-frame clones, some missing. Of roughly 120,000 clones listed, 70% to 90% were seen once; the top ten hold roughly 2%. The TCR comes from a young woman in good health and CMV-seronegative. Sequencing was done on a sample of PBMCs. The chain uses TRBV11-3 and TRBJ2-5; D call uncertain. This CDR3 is CASSPVAETQYF. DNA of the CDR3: TGTGCCAGCAGCCCAGTAGCAGAGACCCAGTACTTC.